The 21 T cell receptor beta chains in this list originate from one sample, sequenced in a study of T cell responses to AZD1222 COVID-19 vaccine. Profiling relied on immunoSEQ multiplex PCR, and the TCRdb table lists in-frame clones only, not all of them. The sample carries tens of thousands of clones, approximately 88% recorded once. The sequencing used peripheral blood, collected 28 days after the second AZD1222 dose. The receptors were sampled from an adult who received the AZD1222 COVID-19 vaccine.

The chain carries TRBV19 and TRBJ1-5; D is possibly TRBD1 (5 bases). Trimming left V 8 bases short and J 5 bases short, with 13 bases between. There are 13 residues in the CDR3. Germline loops: CDR1 LNHDA, CDR2 SQIVND (reference sequence). The CDR3 sequence: CASSTAEHQPQHF. The CDR3 region has the DNA TGTGCCAGTTCGACAGCGGAACATCAGCCCCAGCATTTT.

The chain couples TRBV6-6 to TRBJ1-1, with D uncertain. Germline assignment: CDR1 MNHNY and CDR2 SVGAGI (reference sequence). Trimming left V 8 bases short and J 2 bases short, with 15 bases between. The CDR3 is 14 residues long. The CDR3 region is CASQSTETNTEAFF. CDR3 coding DNA: TGTGCCAGCCAATCTACCGAAACCAACACTGAAGCTTTCTTT.

The chain joins TRBV12-3 or TRBV12-4 to TRBJ2-1; TRBD2 is a possible D gene (7 bases). V was cut by 5 bases and J by 10 bases, with 9 bases left in between. The CDR3 spans 11 residues. CDR3 in amino acids: CASSEGGEQFF. The DNA of the CDR3 is TGTGCCAGCAGTGAGGGGGGGGAGCAGTTCTTC.

The V gene is TRBV7-2, the J gene TRBJ1-2, with a weak D call TRBD1 (5 bases). V lost 6 bases to trimming and J lost 7 bases, with 15 bases between them. The CDR3 length is 13 residues. Germline CDR1 SGHTA, CDR2 FQGNSA. The CDR3 region has the DNA TGTGCCAGCAGTTCCTCCTCGGGACGTGGCTACACCTTC. Protein sequence: CASSSSSGRGYTF.

This chain connects TRBV28 to TRBJ2-7; 12 nucleotides match TRBD1. After removal of 7 bases from V and 3 bases from J, the junction contained 7 bases not matched to a gene. CDR3 length: 15 amino acids. Germline-derived CDR1 and CDR2 are MDHEN and SYDVKM. In DNA, the CDR3 is TGTGCCAGCACGACAGGGACAGGGGGCGTCTACGAGCAGTACTTC. It yields the protein CASTTGTGGVYEQYF.

CDR3 nucleotides: TGTGCCAGCAGCCCGCGGACAGGGGCGGACTATGGCTACACCTTC. It encodes CASSPRTGADYGYTF. This chain connects TRBV7-2 to TRBJ1-2; 9 nucleotides agree with TRBD1. From germline, CDR1 is SGHTA and CDR2 FQGNSA. This CDR3 region has 15 residues. Losses at the gene ends were 5 bases for V and 3 bases for J; bases not matched to a gene: 7.

The chain recombines TRBV5-1 with TRBJ1-2; perhaps TRBD1 as D (6 bases). Germline V gene data show CDR1 as SGHRS and CDR2 as YFSETQ. Trimming removed 3 bases at V and 2 bases at J, with 11 bases between. The CDR3 is made up of 14 amino acids. CDR3 protein: CASSSKQGNYGYTF. In DNA, the CDR3 is TGCGCCAGCAGCTCAAAACAGGGAAACTATGGCTACACCTTC.

The chain couples TRBV10-3 to TRBJ1-2, with TRBD1 as a possible D gene (6 bases). Looked up from germline, CDR1 is ENHRY and CDR2 is SYGVKD. The CDR3 is 12 residues long. V shed 4 bases and J shed 8 bases, with 11 bases lying between them. This CDR3 reads CAISGNREGYTF. The CDR3 region has the DNA TGTGCCATCAGTGGTAACAGGGAGGGCTACACCTTC.

The rearrangement uses TRBV7-9 and TRBJ1-2; perhaps TRBD1 as D (5 bases). This CDR3 comprises 15 residues. The V gene's germline CDR1 is SEHNR and CDR2 FQNEAQ (reference sequence). Between the trimmed V and J ends, which lost 5 bases and 8 bases, there was a span of 21 bases. Here the CDR3 reads CASSQNQGAGRGYTF. CDR3 bases: TGTGCCAGCAGCCAAAATCAAGGGGCGGGACGGGGCTACACCTTC.

This chain links TRBV4-3 with TRBJ2-1; 7 bases agree with TRBD1. Germline V lookup: CDR1 LGHNA, CDR2 YSLEER. The junction had 7 bases not matched to a gene; V was cut back by 2 bases and J by 3 bases. There are 16 residues in the CDR3. CDR3 sequence reads: CASSQSRDSYYNEQFF. The CDR3 nucleotides read TGCGCCAGCAGCCAATCCCGGGACAGTTACTACAATGAGCAGTTCTTC.

The chain is built from TRBV3-1 (or the pseudogene TRBV3-2) and TRBJ2-3; no clear D gene. Trimming removed 8 bases at V and 1 base at J, with 10 bases between. The length of the CDR3 is 13 residues. Germline loops: CDR1 LGHDT, CDR2 YNNKEL (reference sequence). Written as DNA, the CDR3 is TGTGCCAGCGACCGTCCGGGCACAGATACGCAGTATTTT. This codes for CASDRPGTDTQYF.

This chain joins TRBV18 and TRBJ1-5; no clear D. The CDR3 contains 13 residues. The V gene's germline CDR1 is KGHSH and CDR2 LQKENI. Deletions cut 2 bases from V and 6 bases from J, with 8 bases between. This CDR3 is CASSPGDLQPQHF. CDR3 nucleotides: TGTGCCAGCTCACCAGGGGATCTTCAGCCCCAGCATTTT.

This chain connects TRBV6-5 to TRBJ2-7; TRBD2 might be the D (6 bases). CDR1 is MNHEY and CDR2 is SVGAGI in the germline V gene. The CDR3 runs 15 residues. V lost 6 bases, J lost 3 bases, and 18 bases lay in between. The chain's CDR3 is CASRRPGSTGYEQYF. DNA of the CDR3: TGTGCCAGCAGGCGCCCCGGGAGTACGGGCTACGAGCAGTACTTC.

This rearrangement joins TRBV4-2 to TRBJ1-2; D is unclear. Trimming took 0 bases from V and 8 from J, leaving 4 bases between them. The CDR3 runs 11 residues. In germline, CDR1 is LGHNA, CDR2 YNFKEQ. The CDR3 sequence is CASSQDGGYTF. The CDR3 DNA is TGTGCCAGCAGCCAAGATGGCGGCTACACCTTC.

The chain carries TRBV27 and TRBJ1-4, with D perhaps TRBD1 (6 bases). Looked up from germline, CDR1 is MNHEY and CDR2 is SMNVEV (reference sequence). V was shortened by 6 bases and J by 8 bases, with 22 bases between the two germline ends. The CDR3 loop spans 16 amino acids. The CDR3 loop is CASSPGGGGEGEKLFF. Written as DNA, the CDR3 is TGTGCCAGCAGCCCCGGGGGCGGGGGCGAGGGAGAAAAACTGTTTTTT.

The gene calls are TRBV3-1 (or the pseudogene TRBV3-2) and TRBJ2-3, with a weak D call TRBD2 (5 bases). The CDR3 is 16 amino acids. CDR1 is LGHDT, CDR2 YNNKEL, per germline (reference sequence). V was cut by 1 base and J by 0 bases, with 11 bases left in between. The chain's CDR3 is CASSQGERRSTDTQYF. For the CDR3, the DNA is TGTGCCAGCAGCCAAGGTGAGCGGAGAAGCACAGATACGCAGTATTTT.

V and J are TRBV28 and TRBJ1-6; a weak D match, TRBD1 (5 bases). This CDR3 is 16 amino acids long. Germline V gene sequence: CDR1 MDHEN, CDR2 SYDVKM. Trimming removed 7 bases from V and 9 bases from J, with 22 bases in between. The chain's CDR3 is CASTPSWGVRGSPLHF. For the CDR3, the DNA is TGTGCCAGCACTCCCAGTTGGGGGGTTCGAGGTTCACCCCTCCACTTT. The full variable domain, in which reference TRBV28 and TRBJ1-6 provide the parts outside the CDR3, is DVKVTQSSRYLVKRTGEKVFLECVQDMDHENMFWYRQDPGLGLRLIYFSYDVKMKEKGDIPEGYSVSREKKERFSLILESASTNQTSMYLCASTPSWGVRGSPLHFGNGTRLTVT.

The genes are TRBV11-3 and TRBJ2-2; a possible D gene is TRBD1 (6 bases). In germline, CDR1 is SGHNT, CDR2 YENEEA. V was trimmed by 6 bases and J by 0 bases, leaving 11 bases between them. The CDR3 is 15 amino acids. CDR3 DNA sequence: TGTGCCAGCAGTGGGGGCAGCACGAACACCGGGGAGCTGTTTTTT. Its protein product is CASSGGSTNTGELFF. The full variable domain, in which reference TRBV11-3 and TRBJ2-2 provide the parts outside the CDR3, is EAGVVQSPRYKIIEKKQPVAFWCNPISGHNTLYWYLQNLGQGPELLIRYENEEAVDDSQLPKDRFSAERLKGVDSTLKIQPAELGDSAVYLCASSGGSTNTGELFFGEGSRLTVL.

The gene calls are TRBV7-9 and TRBJ1-5; D might be TRBD1 (5 bases). V lost 5 bases, J lost 6 bases, and 11 bases lay in between. CDR1 SEHNR and CDR2 FQNEAQ come from the germline V gene (reference sequence). The CDR3 has 13 residues. The CDR3 nucleotides read TGTGCCAGCAGCCTGCAGGGAGGTCAGCCCCAGCATTTT. Translating it yields CASSLQGGQPQHF.

The chain has TRBV10-1 and TRBJ2-4; D is uncertain. CDR3 length: 15 amino acids. Trimming removed 0 bases from V and 7 bases from J, with 13 bases in between. Germline values: CDR1 WNHNN, CDR2 SYGVQD (reference sequence). The CDR3 spells CASSESSRQRNIQYF. The CDR3 DNA reads as TGCGCCAGCAGTGAGTCATCCAGGCAGAGGAACATTCAGTACTTC.

The V gene is TRBV5-8, the J gene TRBJ2-5; D might be TRBD2 (7 bases). The CDR3 runs 16 residues. The V end lost 3 bases, the J end lost 5 bases, and 20 bases lay between the germline ends. The germline CDR1 and CDR2 sequences are SGHTS and YDEGEE. CDR3 protein: CASSSGTGGRGETQYF. In DNA form, the CDR3 reads TGTGCCAGCAGCTCCGGTACGGGGGGCCGGGGGGAGACCCAGTACTTC.